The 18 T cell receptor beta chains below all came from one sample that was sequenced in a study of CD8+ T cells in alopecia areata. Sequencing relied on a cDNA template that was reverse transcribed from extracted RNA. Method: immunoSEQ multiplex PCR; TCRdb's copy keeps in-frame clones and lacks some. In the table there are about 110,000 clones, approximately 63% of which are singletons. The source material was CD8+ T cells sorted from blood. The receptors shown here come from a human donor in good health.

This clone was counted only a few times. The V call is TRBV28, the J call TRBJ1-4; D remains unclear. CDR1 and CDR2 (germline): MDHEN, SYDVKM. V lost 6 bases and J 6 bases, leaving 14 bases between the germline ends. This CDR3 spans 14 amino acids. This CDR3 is CASSRVFEDEKLFF. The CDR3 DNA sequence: TGTGCCAGCAGCCGGGTTTTCGAAGATGAAAAACTGTTTTTT. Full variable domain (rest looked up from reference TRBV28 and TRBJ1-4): DVKVTQSSRYLVKRTGEKVFLECVQDMDHENMFWYRQDPGLGLRLIYFSYDVKMKEKGDIPEGYSVSREKKERFSLILESASTNQTSMYLCASSRVFEDEKLFFGSGTQLSVL.

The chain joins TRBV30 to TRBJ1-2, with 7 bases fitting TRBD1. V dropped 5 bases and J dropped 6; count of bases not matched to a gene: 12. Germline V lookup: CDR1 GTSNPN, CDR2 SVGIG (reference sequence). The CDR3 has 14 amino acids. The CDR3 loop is CAWDTGVGPHGYTF. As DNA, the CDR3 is TGTGCCTGGGATACAGGGGTCGGGCCGCATGGCTACACCTTC.

The chain's CDR3 is CATSQGRLNTEAFF. The CDR3 coding sequence is TGTGCCACCAGCCAGGGACGGTTGAACACTGAAGCTTTCTTT. This rearrangement joins TRBV15 to TRBJ1-1, with D maybe TRBD1 (5 bases). Germline values: CDR1 LNHNV, CDR2 YYDKDF (reference sequence). CDR3 length equals 14 residues. The V end was cut by 5 bases, the J end by 0 bases, with 10 bases between.

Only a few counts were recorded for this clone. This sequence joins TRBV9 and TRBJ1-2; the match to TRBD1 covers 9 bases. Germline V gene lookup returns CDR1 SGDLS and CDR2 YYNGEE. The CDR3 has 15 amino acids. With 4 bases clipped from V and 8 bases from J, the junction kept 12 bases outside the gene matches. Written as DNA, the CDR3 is TGTGCCAGCAGCCCAGAAAGGGGACAGGGAGGCGGCTACACCTTC. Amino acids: CASSPERGQGGGYTF.

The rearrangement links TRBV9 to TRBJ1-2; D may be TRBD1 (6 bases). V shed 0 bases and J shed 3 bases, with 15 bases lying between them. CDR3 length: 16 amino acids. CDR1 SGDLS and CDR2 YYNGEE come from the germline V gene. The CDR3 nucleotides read TGTGCCAGCAGCGTAGCCAGGACAGCGGCGGACTATGGCTACACCTTC. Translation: CASSVARTAADYGYTF.

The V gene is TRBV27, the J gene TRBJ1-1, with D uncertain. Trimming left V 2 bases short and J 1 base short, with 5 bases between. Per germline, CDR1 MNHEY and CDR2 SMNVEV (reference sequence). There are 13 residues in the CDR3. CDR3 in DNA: TGTGCCAGCAGTTTACGAGAGAACACTGAAGCTTTCTTT. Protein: CASSLRENTEAFF.

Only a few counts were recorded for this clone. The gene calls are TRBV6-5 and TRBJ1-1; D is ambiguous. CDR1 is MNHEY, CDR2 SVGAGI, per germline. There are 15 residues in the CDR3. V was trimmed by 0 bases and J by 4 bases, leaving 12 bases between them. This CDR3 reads CASSYSSGSGTEAFF. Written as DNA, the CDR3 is TGTGCCAGCAGTTACTCGTCGGGGTCGGGCACTGAAGCTTTCTTT.

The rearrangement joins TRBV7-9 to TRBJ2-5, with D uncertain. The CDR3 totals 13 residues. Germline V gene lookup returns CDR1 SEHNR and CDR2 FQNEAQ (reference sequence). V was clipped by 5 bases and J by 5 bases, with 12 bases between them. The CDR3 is CASSPPLGETQYF. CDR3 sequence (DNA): TGTGCCAGCAGCCCACCCCTGGGGGAGACCCAGTACTTC.

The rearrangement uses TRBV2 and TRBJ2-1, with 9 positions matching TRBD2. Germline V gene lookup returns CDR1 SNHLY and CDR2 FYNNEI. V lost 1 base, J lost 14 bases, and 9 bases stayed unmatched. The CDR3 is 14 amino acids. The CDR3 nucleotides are TGTGCCAGCAGTGAAGGTTGGGGACTAGCAAAAGAGTTCTTC. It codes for CASSEGWGLAKEFF.

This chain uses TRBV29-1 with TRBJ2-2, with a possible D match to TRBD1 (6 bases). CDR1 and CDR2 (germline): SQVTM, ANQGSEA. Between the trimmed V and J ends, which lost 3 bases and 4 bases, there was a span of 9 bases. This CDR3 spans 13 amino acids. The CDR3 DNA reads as TGCAGCGTTGATGCAGGGGTCACCGGGGAGCTGTTTTTT. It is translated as CSVDAGVTGELFF.

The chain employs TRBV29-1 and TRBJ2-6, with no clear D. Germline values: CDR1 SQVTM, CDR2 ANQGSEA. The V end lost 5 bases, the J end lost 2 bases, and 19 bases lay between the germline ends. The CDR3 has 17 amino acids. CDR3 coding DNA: TGCAGCGTTTCAAAGACAATCCAGGAAACTGGGGCCAACGTCCTGACTTTC. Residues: CSVSKTIQETGANVLTF.

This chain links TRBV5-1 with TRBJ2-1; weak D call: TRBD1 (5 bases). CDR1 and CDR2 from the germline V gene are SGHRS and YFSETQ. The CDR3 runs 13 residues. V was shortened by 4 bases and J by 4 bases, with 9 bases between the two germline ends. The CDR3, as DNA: TGCGCCAGCAGCCTCGACAGATACAATGAGCAGTTCTTC. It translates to CASSLDRYNEQFF.

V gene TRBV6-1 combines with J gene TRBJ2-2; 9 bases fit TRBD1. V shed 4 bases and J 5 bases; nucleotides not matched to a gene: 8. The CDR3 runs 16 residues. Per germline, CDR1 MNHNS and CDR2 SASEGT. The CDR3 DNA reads TGTGCCAGCAGTGGACCCGGGACAGGGTGGACCGGGGAGCTGTTTTTT. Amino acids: CASSGPGTGWTGELFF.

The CDR3 is CASSLAARADSPLHF. The CDR3, as DNA: TGTGCCAGCAGCTTGGCCGCCAGGGCGGATTCACCCCTCCACTTT. The J gene is TRBJ1-6, the V gene TRBV5-6, with D perhaps matching TRBD1 (5 bases). The V end lost 0 bases, the J end lost 8 bases, and 12 bases lay between the germline ends. The germline gives CDR1 SGHDT, CDR2 YYEEEE. The CDR3 runs 15 residues.

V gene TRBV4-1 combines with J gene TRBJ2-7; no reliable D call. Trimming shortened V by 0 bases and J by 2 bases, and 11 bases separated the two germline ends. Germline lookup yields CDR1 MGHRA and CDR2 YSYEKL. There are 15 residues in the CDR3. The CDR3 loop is CASSQDLGNPYEQYF. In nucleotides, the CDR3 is TGCGCCAGCAGCCAAGATCTGGGCAACCCCTACGAGCAGTACTTC.

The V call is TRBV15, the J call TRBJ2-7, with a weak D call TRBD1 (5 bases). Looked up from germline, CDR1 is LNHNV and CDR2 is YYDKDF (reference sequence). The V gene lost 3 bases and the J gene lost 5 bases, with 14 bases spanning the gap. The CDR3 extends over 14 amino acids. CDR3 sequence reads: CATSRVAGHDEQYF. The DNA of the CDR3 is TGTGCCACCAGCAGGGTCGCAGGGCACGACGAGCAGTACTTC.

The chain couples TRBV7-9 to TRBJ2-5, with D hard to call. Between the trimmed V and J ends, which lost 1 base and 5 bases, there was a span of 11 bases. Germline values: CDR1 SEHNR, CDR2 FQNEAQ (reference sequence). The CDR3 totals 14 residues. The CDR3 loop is CASSLGWGGETQYF. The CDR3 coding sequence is TGTGCCAGCAGCTTAGGCTGGGGTGGGGAGACCCAGTACTTC.

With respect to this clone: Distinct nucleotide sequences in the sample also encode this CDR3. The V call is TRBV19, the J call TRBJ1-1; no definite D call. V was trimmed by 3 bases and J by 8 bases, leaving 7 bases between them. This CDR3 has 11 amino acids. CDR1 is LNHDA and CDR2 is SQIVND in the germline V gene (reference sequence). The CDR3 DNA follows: TGTGCCAGTAGTATCCGATCAGAAGCTTTCTTT. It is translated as CASSIRSEAFF.